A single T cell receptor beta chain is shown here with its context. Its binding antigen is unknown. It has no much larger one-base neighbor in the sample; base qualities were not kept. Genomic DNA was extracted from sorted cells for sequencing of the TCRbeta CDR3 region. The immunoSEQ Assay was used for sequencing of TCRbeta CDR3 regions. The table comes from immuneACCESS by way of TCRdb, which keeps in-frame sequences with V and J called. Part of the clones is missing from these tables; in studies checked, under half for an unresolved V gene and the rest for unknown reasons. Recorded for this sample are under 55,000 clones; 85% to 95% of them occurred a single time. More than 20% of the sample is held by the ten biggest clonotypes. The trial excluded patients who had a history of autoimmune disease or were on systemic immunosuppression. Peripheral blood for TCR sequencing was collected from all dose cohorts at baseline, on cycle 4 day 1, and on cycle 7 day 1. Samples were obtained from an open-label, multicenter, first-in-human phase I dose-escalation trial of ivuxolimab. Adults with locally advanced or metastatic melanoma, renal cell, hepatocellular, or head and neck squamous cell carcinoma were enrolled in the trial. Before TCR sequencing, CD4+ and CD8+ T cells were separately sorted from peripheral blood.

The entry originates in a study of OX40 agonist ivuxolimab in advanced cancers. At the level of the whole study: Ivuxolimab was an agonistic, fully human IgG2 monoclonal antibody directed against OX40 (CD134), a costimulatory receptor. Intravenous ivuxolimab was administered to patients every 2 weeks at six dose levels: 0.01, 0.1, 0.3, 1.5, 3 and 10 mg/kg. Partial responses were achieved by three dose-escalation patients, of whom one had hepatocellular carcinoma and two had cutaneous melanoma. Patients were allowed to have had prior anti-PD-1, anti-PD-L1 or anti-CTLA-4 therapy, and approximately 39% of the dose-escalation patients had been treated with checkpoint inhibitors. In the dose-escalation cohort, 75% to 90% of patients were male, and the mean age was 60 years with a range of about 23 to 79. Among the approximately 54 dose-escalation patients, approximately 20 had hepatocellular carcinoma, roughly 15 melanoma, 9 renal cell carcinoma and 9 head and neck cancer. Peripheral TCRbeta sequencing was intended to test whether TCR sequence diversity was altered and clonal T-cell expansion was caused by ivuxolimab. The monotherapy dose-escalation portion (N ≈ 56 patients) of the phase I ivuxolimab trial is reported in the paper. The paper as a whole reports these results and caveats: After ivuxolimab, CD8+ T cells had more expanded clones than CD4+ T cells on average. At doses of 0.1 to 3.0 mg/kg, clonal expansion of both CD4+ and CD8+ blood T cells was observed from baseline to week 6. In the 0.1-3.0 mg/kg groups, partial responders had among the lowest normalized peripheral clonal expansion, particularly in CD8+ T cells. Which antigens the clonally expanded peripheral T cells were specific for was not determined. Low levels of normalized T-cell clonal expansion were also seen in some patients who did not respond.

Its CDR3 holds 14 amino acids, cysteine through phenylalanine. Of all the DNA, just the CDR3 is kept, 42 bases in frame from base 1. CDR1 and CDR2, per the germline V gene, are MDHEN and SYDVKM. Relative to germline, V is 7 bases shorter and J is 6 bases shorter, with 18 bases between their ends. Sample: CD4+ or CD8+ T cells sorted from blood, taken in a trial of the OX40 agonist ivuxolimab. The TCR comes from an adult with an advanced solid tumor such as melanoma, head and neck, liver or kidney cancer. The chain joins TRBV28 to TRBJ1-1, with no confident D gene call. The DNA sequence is TGTGCCAGCACCCCATTGGAGATCTATCCTGAAGCTTTCTTT. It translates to CASTPLEIYPEAFF.